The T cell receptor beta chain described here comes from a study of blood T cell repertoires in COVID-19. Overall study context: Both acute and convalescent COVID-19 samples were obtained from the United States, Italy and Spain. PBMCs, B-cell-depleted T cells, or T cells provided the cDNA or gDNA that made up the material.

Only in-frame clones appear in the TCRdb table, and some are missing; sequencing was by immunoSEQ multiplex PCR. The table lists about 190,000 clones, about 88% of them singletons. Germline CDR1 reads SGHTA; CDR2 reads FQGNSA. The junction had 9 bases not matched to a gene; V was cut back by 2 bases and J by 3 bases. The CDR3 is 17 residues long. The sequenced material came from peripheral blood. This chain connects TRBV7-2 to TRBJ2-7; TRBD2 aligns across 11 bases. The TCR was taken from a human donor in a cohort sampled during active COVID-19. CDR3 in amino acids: CASSLIGTSGSGYEQYF. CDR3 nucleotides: TGTGCCAGCAGCTTAATAGGCACTAGCGGGAGTGGCTACGAGCAGTACTTC.